This T cell receptor (beta chain) was profiled in a study of blood T cell repertoires in COVID-19. Profiling relied on immunoSEQ multiplex PCR, and the TCRdb table lists in-frame clones only, not all of them. This repertoire shows 400,000 to 500,000 clones, about 88% found once; its top ten account for 1.4% to 1.5%. CDR3 size: 17 residues. Germline CDR1 is SGHNT and CDR2 is YYREEE (reference sequence). The J segment lost 3 bases and the V segment lost 4 bases, leaving 7 bases of the junction unmatched. Input material: PBMCs or T cells enriched from blood (not recorded which). The TCR sequence derives from a woman aged 18-29 years who had been exposed to COVID-19. The chain is built from TRBV5-4 and TRBJ2-3; 14 bases map to TRBD2. The CDR3 sequence: CASSPRGLAGGTDTQYF. CDR3 DNA: TGTGCCAGCAGCCCCCGAGGACTAGCGGGGGGAACAGATACGCAGTATTTT.